This T cell receptor beta chain was identified in a study of T cells in localized non-small cell lung cancer. Whole-study findings and limits: The highest T cell clonality was in uninvolved adjacent lung, above tumor. The appearance of a median about 62 of the top 100 tumor clones was seen in adjacent lung. A denser population of T cells in blood accompanied longer overall survival. The study sequenced only one region of the tumor. As a result, intratumor heterogeneity could not be excluded and remains possible.

CDR1 is GTSNPN and CDR2 is SVGIG in the germline V gene (reference sequence). Trimming took 0 bases from V and 3 from J, leaving 8 bases between them. The CDR3 is made up of 13 amino acids. The assay was immunoSEQ multiplex PCR, and TCRdb's table has in-frame clones only and misses some. This table holds some 80,000 clones, approximately 85% found once. A word on this clone: What it binds is not known. The same CDR3 can be traced to other DNA sequences in this sample.

The material was peripheral blood, obtained before any cancer treatment. The genes are TRBV30 and TRBJ1-1; D not resolved. The TCR originated in a man aged 35 to 69 with stage I lung adenocarcinoma. CDR3 in amino acids: CAWSVRVDTEAFF. The CDR3 region has the DNA TGTGCCTGGAGTGTACGGGTGGACACTGAAGCTTTCTTT.